This T cell receptor beta chain is drawn from a study of cytomegalovirus exposure and HLA in healthy donors. This CDR3 is 16 amino acids long. Germline values: CDR1 SGHDT, CDR2 YYEEEE. About this clone: One end of the junction varies from germline; a read error may be responsible.

60 Vbeta and 13 Jbeta primers were used in PCR. Profiling relied on immunoSEQ multiplex PCR, and the TCRdb table lists in-frame clones only, not all of them. The sample gives some 190,000 clones, over 60% of which show up once; 1.1% is in the top ten. This TCR came from a woman between 35 and 50 years old in good health and CMV-seronegative. V usage is TRBV5-6 and J usage is TRBJ1-5; D is unclear. Material for sequencing was PBMCs. For the CDR3, the DNA is TGTGTCAGCAGCTTGTCCAGTTGGAGCTTGAATCAGCCCCAGCATTTT. As protein: CVSSLSSWSLNQPQHF.